Only a few counts were recorded for the clone carrying this T cell receptor delta chain. The protein TCRdb gives is from a much larger clone and does not agree with this DNA's translation at residue 11, likely a read error; the protein shown here comes from the DNA. TRG and TRD sequences were obtained from every sorted gammadelta sample. TCRdb re-called the multiplex PCR reads using CATT. The sample carries tens of thousands of delta-chain clones, roughly 1.9% recorded once. This entry comes from a study of γδ T cells in repeated Plasmodium falciparum infection. Trimming cost V 5 bases and J 3 bases; bases outside gene matches: 37. This CDR3 contains 25 residues. From germline, CDR1 is TSWWSYY and CDR2 QGS. Gammadelta T cells were flow-sorted from PBMC into Vgamma9/Vdelta2+ and Vdelta2-negative populations for bulk analysis.

The V gene is TRDV1, the J gene TRDJ1, with 9 bases lining up with TRDD2. TCRdb offers no J gene call, so here the DNA was matched to germline to obtain one. The TCR was taken from a pool of human donors (malaria-infected and uninfected, not separated). Sequenced material: gamma-delta T cells from blood. CDR3 residues: CALGNPLPTVFYLLGSIGASDKLIF. The CDR3 region has the DNA TGTGCTCTTGGGAACCCCCTTCCTACAGTCTTCTACTTACTGGGTTCGATAGGAGCATCCGATAAACTCATCTTT.